The 20 T cell receptor beta chains in this list originate from one sample, sequenced in a study of shared clonotypes between healthy human individuals. The naive CD8 fraction comprised CD45RO-negative cells positively selected for CCR7 and excluded terminally differentiated effector memory CD45RA+ cells. Generated by immunoSEQ multiplex PCR, the TCRdb table keeps only in-frame clones and is missing some. Among about 2.1 million clones, just under 95% were seen once, and the ten largest hold 1.5% to 2%. Source material: naive CD8+ T cells from PBMCs. These TCRs come from a man in his late teens or twenties in good health. Some clones in this sample may be carry-over from other donors' samples.

J is TRBJ1-4 and V is TRBV5-4, with TRBD1 as a possible D gene (6 bases). CDR1 is SGHNT and CDR2 is YYREEE in the germline V gene (reference sequence). V lost 0 bases and J lost 8, with 17 bases in between. This CDR3 comprises 16 residues. The CDR3 DNA sequence: TGTGCCAGCAGCTTGGTTACCGGGGGGCGAGTAGAAAAACTGTTTTTT. Amino acid sequence: CASSLVTGGRVEKLFF.

This chain links TRBV7-9 with TRBJ1-5; tentatively, D is TRBD1 (6 bases). Germline V lookup: CDR1 SEHNR, CDR2 FQNEAQ (reference sequence). Trimming removed 2 bases from V and 7 bases from J, with 12 bases in between. The CDR3 has 14 residues. CDR3 nucleotide sequence: TGTGCCAGCAGCTTACCACGGGGGCGCCAGCCCCAGCATTTT. Translation: CASSLPRGRQPQHF. Variable domain in full (rest from reference TRBV7-9 and TRBJ1-5): DTGVSQNPRHKITKRGQNVTFRCDPISEHNRLYWYRQTLGQGPEFLTYFQNEAQLEKSRLLSDRFSAERPKGSFSTLEIQRTEQGDSAMYLCASSLPRGRQPQHFGDGTRLSIL.

CDR3 coding DNA: TGTGCCAGCAGCCCTGGGGGGCAGGGTCAGATCACCGGGGAGCTGTTTTTT. It encodes CASSPGGQGQITGELFF. J is TRBJ2-2 and V is TRBV9, with D tentatively TRBD1 or TRBD2 (6 bases each). This CDR3 is 17 amino acids long. CDR1 is SGDLS, CDR2 YYNGEE, per germline. V gave up 4 bases and J gave up 4 bases, with 20 bases separating them.

This sequence joins TRBV19 and TRBJ1-1; tentative D call: TRBD1 (6 bases). V lost 5 bases, J lost 5 bases, and 18 bases lay in between. Germline V lookup: CDR1 LNHDA, CDR2 SQIVND (reference sequence). The CDR3 length is 15 residues. In DNA, the CDR3 is TGTGCCAGTAGTTCAATACTCCGGGACACGACTGAAGCTTTCTTT. It encodes CASSSILRDTTEAFF.

The rearrangement joins TRBV6-1 to TRBJ2-1; unclear D gene. CDR1 and CDR2 from the germline V gene are MNHNS and SASEGT. Between the trimmed V and J ends, which lost 0 bases and 7 bases, there was a span of 16 bases. The CDR3 runs to 16 residues. Here the CDR3 reads CASSEAVLLPGNEQFF. The CDR3 nucleotides read TGTGCCAGCAGTGAAGCGGTGCTCCTTCCCGGGAATGAGCAGTTCTTC.

The chain couples TRBV9 to TRBJ2-1; no firm D call. Per germline, CDR1 SGDLS and CDR2 YYNGEE. This CDR3 comprises 16 residues. The V and J ends lost 1 base and 0 bases respectively, with 11 bases between them. CDR3 loop: CASSVYAVSSYNEQFF. The CDR3 region has the DNA TGTGCCAGCAGCGTATACGCGGTGAGCTCCTACAATGAGCAGTTCTTC.

This clone was seen a single time. The sample holds other DNA sequences that translate to the same CDR3. CDR3 amino acids: CASSLALSSYEQYF. CDR3 DNA sequence: TGCGCCAGCAGCTTGGCCCTCAGCTCCTACGAGCAGTACTTC. The chain combines TRBV5-1 with TRBJ2-7; D call uncertain. Germline assignment: CDR1 SGHRS and CDR2 YFSETQ. V lost 0 bases, J lost 0 bases, and 7 bases lay in between. This CDR3 comprises 14 residues.

The chain carries TRBV6-5 and TRBJ2-7, with D possibly being TRBD1 (6 bases). CDR1 is MNHEY and CDR2 is SVGAGI in the germline V gene. Trimming pared 6 bases from V and 5 bases from J, leaving 11 bases between. The CDR3 sequence is 12 residues long. The CDR3 bases are TGTGCCAGCAGCCCTCCAGGGGACGAGCAGTACTTC. This encodes CASSPPGDEQYF.

The chain employs TRBV7-4 and TRBJ2-3; 11 positions agree with TRBD2. The CDR3 length is 17 residues. V shed 5 bases, J shed 0 bases, and the junction held 7 bases outside the gene matches. Germline CDR1 is SGHVT and CDR2 is SQSDAQ. The CDR3 is CASSISGRGASTDTQYF. CDR3 coding DNA: TGTGCCAGCAGCATTAGCGGGAGGGGCGCTAGCACAGATACGCAGTATTTT. The full variable domain, in which reference TRBV7-4 and TRBJ2-3 provide the parts outside the CDR3, is GAGVSQSPRYKVAKRGRDVALRCDSISGHVTLYWYRQTLGQGSEVLTYSQSDAQRDKSGRPSGRFSAERPERSVSTLKIQRTEQGDSAVYLCASSISGRGASTDTQYFGPGTRLTVL.

The chain carries TRBV7-9 and TRBJ2-3; 11 bases map to TRBD2. This CDR3 spans 15 amino acids. Germline V gives CDR1 SEHNR, CDR2 FQNEAQ (reference sequence). V was pared by 2 bases and J by 3 bases, with 1 base of the junction left unmatched. In DNA form, the CDR3 reads TGTGCCAGCAGCTTAACTAGCGGGAGAACAGATACGCAGTATTTT. Protein sequence: CASSLTSGRTDTQYF.

This clone was found once. The chain has TRBV9 and TRBJ1-2; 9 bases align to TRBD1. The length of the CDR3 is 13 residues. Germline CDR1 reads SGDLS; CDR2 reads YYNGEE. Germline trimming cut 4 bases from V and 7 bases from J; bases unmatched to any gene: 5. CDR3 residues: CASSPDRGAGYTF. The CDR3 DNA reads TGTGCCAGCAGCCCGGACAGGGGTGCTGGCTACACCTTC.

V usage is TRBV4-1 and J usage is TRBJ2-7, with D perhaps TRBD1 or TRBD2 (5 bases each). CDR3 length equals 16 residues. Trimming stripped 6 bases from V and 7 bases from J, with 25 bases between. Germline V gives CDR1 MGHRA, CDR2 YSYEKL. The CDR3 loop reads CASRPAGAGSFGEQYF. The CDR3 coding sequence is TGCGCCAGCAGGCCCGCCGGGGCAGGGTCTTTCGGAGAGCAGTACTTC.

This chain joins TRBV27 and TRBJ2-1; 10 bases are a match to TRBD2. This CDR3 region has 19 residues. V gave up 5 bases and J gave up 1 base; unmatched junction bases: 14. Germline V gene lookup returns CDR1 MNHEY and CDR2 SMNVEV (reference sequence). The CDR3 protein is CASSTPSGGLISSYNEQFF. DNA for the CDR3: TGTGCCAGCAGTACCCCTAGCGGGGGTTTAATATCGTCCTACAATGAGCAGTTCTTC.

The J gene is TRBJ2-1, the V gene TRBV5-1, with 12 positions matching TRBD2. V shed 8 bases and J 8 bases; nucleotides not matched to a gene: 11. Germline V gene sequence: CDR1 SGHRS, CDR2 YFSETQ. This CDR3 contains 15 residues. CDR3 sequence: CASYSGLAGWDEQFF. The CDR3 DNA follows: TGCGCCAGTTACAGCGGACTAGCGGGATGGGATGAGCAGTTCTTC.

This sequence joins TRBV28 and TRBJ1-5, with 7 bases aligning to TRBD1. With V trimmed by 4 bases and J by 7 bases, 10 bases remained unmatched. The length of the CDR3 is 15 residues. Germline assignment: CDR1 MDHEN and CDR2 SYDVKM. This chain's CDR3 is CASSYDRAGVQPQHF. CDR3 bases: TGTGCCAGCAGTTACGACAGGGCCGGGGTACAGCCCCAGCATTTT.

This chain joins TRBV9 and TRBJ2-7; the D gene is possibly TRBD1 (6 bases). The V end lost 4 bases, the J end lost 6 bases, and 20 bases lay between the germline ends. Germline CDR1 reads SGDLS; CDR2 reads YYNGEE. CDR3 length: 15 amino acids. The CDR3 spells CASSSRAGARSEQYF. The CDR3 bases are TGTGCCAGCAGCTCCCGGGCAGGGGCCCGATCCGAGCAGTACTTC.

V gene TRBV11-2 combines with J gene TRBJ1-1, with D tentatively TRBD1 (6 bases). Trimming left V 5 bases short and J 0 bases short, with 19 bases between. This CDR3 region has 17 residues. Germline CDR1 reads SGHAT; CDR2 reads FQNNGV. CDR3 amino acids: CASSPRRGGKMNTEAFF. In nucleotides, the CDR3 is TGTGCCAGCAGCCCGCGGAGAGGGGGTAAAATGAACACTGAAGCTTTCTTT.

As DNA, the CDR3 is TGCGCCAGCAGCTTGGGTCGATTCGTGAAGAGCGGTTCTGACGAGCAGTACTTC. Translated: CASSLGRFVKSGSDEQYF. This chain connects TRBV5-1 to TRBJ2-7; weak D call: TRBD2 (5 bases). The V gene lost 0 bases and the J gene lost 5 bases, with 24 bases spanning the gap. Per germline, CDR1 SGHRS and CDR2 YFSETQ. The CDR3 totals 18 residues.

The rearrangement joins TRBV19 to TRBJ1-1, with D uncertain. This CDR3 has 14 residues. Trimming removed 1 base from V and 8 bases from J, with 14 bases in between. The V gene's germline CDR1 is LNHDA and CDR2 SQIVND (reference sequence). The CDR3 sequence is CASSIVPLAREAFF. The DNA of the CDR3 is TGTGCCAGTAGTATAGTTCCTCTGGCGAGAGAAGCTTTCTTT.

Turning to this clone: The sample contains more than one DNA sequence encoding this CDR3. The chain recombines TRBV4-1 with TRBJ2-7, with D maybe TRBD1 (6 bases). Germline loops: CDR1 MGHRA, CDR2 YSYEKL. The CDR3 loop spans 13 amino acids. Between the trimmed V and J ends, which lost 4 bases and 1 base, there was a span of 8 bases. In nucleotides, the CDR3 is TGCGCCAGCAGCCGTACAGGGTCCTACGAGCAGTACTTC. Translated: CASSRTGSYEQYF.